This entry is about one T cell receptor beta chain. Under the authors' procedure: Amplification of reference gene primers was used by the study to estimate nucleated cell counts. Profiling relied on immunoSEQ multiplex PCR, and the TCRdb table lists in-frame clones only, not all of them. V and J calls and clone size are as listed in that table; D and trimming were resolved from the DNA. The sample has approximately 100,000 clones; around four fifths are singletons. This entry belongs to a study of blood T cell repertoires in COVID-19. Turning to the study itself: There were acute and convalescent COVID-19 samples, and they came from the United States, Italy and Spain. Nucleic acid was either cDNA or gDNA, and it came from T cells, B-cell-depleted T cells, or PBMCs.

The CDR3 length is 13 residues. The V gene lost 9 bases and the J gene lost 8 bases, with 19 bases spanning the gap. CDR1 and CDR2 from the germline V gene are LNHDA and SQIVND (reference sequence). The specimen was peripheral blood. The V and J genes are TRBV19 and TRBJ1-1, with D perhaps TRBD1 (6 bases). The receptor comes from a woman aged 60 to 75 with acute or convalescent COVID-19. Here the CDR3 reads CARRRRAGDEAFF. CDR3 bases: TGTGCCAGGAGGCGCAGGGCAGGGGACGAAGCTTTCTTT.